This T cell receptor beta chain is from a study of T-cell memory formation after mild COVID-19 (dated by TCRdb to the early 2020s). Background for the entire study: TCR sequence clusters from the two donors were found to be largely donor specific. In two donors, T-cell clones that expanded and contracted after mild COVID-19 were tracked by sequencing TCRalpha and TCRbeta repertoires over time. The cohort comprised two young, previously healthy adult volunteers, one female and one male.

This clonotype was picked up a small number of times. Its target antigen remains unknown. Nothing much larger sits one base from this clone, and base qualities are not available. Ficoll-Paque density gradient centrifugation was the method used to isolate PBMCs. Counted from cysteine to phenylalanine, this CDR3 has 15 amino acids. Left in the record is the CDR3 DNA by itself, 45 bases read in frame from the first base. V is pruned by 0 bases and J by 7 bases, leaving 7 bases of the junction without a gene match. From a lookup of the germline V gene, CDR1 and CDR2 are SGHRS and YFSETQ. The paper's findings and limits, for the study overall: The study covered only a couple of mild cases, and larger cohorts including severe cases with pre-infection samples were considered necessary. Whether the second-wave clones peaking on day 37 were SARS-CoV-2 specific was not confirmed. Contracting CD4+ clones turned up mainly in the CM and EM memory subsets, whereas EMRA was where CD8+ clones were enriched. Clones that contracted from day 15 to 85 showed balanced CD4/CD8 phenotypes, whereas a second wave of clones that expanded from day 15 to 37 leaned towards CD4+. Some responding clones were found in pre-infection memory, which suggests that pre-existing cross-reactive memory T cells took part in the SARS-CoV-2 response.

Sequenced using an Illumina NovaSeq 6000. TCRalpha and TCRbeta cDNA libraries were constructed by 5'RACE with constant-segment primers, with sample barcodes and unique molecular identifiers being introduced. Trizol reagent was used to extract RNA from every sample. Libraries were amplified in two PCR steps, with a second sample barcode and Illumina TruSeq adapters added in the second step. Sequencing of libraries was performed on an Illumina NovaSeq with 2 x 150 bp paired-end reads. The original pipeline was this. Reads were demultiplexed and collapsed into UMI-guided consensus sequences with migec v1.2.7. Using mixcr v2.1.11, UMI consensuses were aligned to TRA and TRB V and J templates and then assembled into clonotypes. A clonotype was counted as expanded or contracted only if both edgeR and NoisET called the change significant, with noise models trained on biological replicates. For edgeR calls, the thresholds were a false discovery rate-adjusted p below 0.01 and a log2 fold-change of 1. As an exploratory analysis of dynamics, max-normalized trajectories of the 1000 most abundant clonotypes were examined by PCA with hierarchical clustering. Each responding clone was given a CD4 or CD8 phenotype based on the CD4+ and CD8+ repertoires, which had been sequenced separately. TCRdb passed the public sequencing reads through fastp at Q25 and MiXCR, retaining productive beta sequences. Entries that share a CDR3 protein sequence are merged under the most common genes and DNA. These V and J calls rely on TCRdb rather than the paper's analysis. The sample table holds hundreds of thousands of distinct CDR3 sequences, of which approximately 23% were seen once. Of the sample, 9.5% to 15% falls within the top ten clones.

This clonotype was sampled from an adult woman who had mild COVID-19 (a few samples of this study predate the infection). The sample titles of this study are shuffled in the database, so cell type and time point are left out; the donor was told from shared clones. The specimen was PBMCs or a T cell subset sorted from them (not recorded which). The chain links TRBV5-1 with TRBJ2-3; 8 junctional bases match TRBD2. The nucleotide sequence reads TGCGCCAGCAGCTTGGACTCGGGGGGGATAAATACGCAGTATTTT. The resulting protein is CASSLDSGGINTQYF. With the rest looked up from the reference TRBV5-1 and TRBJ2-3 genes rather than sequenced, the full variable domain is KAGVTQTPRYLIKTRGQQVTLSCSPISGHRSVSWYQQTPGQGLQFLFEYFSETQRNKGNFPGRFSGRQFSNSRSEMNVSTLELGDSALYLCASSLDSGGINTQYFGPGTRLTVL.